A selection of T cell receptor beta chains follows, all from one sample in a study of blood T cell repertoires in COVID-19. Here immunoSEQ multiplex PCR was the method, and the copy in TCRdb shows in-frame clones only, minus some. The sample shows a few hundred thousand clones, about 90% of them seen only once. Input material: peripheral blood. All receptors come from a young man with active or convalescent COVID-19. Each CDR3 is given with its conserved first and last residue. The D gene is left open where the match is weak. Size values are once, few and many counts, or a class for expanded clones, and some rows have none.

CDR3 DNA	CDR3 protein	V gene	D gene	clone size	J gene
TGTGCCACCAGCAGATGGCAGGATAACTATGGCTACACCTTC	CATSRWQDNYGYTF	TRBV15	.	.	TRBJ1-2
TGTGCCAGCAGCGTAGCTCCGGGGGGCACAGATACGCAGTATTTT	CASSVAPGGTDTQYF	TRBV9	.	.	TRBJ2-3
TGTGCCAGCAGTTCTACCGGACTAGCGGGGTCGTACGAGCAGTACTTC	CASSSTGLAGSYEQYF	TRBV6-6	TRBD2	.	TRBJ2-7
TGCGCCAGCAGGGCAGCGGGACCGAGCTACGAGCAGTACTTC	CASRAAGPSYEQYF	TRBV5-1	TRBD2	.	TRBJ2-7
TGTGCCAGCAGTGGGTCGGGGGGCAAGTTCATCCCGGAGACCCAGTACTTC	CASSGSGGKFIPETQYF	TRBV2	.	.	TRBJ2-5
TGTGCCAGCAGTTTAGCTAGCGGGAGCGCTGGGGAGCTGTTTTTT	CASSLASGSAGELFF	TRBV27	TRBD2	.	TRBJ2-2
TGTGCCAGCTCACCCCCGGGAGGGTGGGAGCAGTACTTC	CASSPPGGWEQYF	TRBV18	TRBD2	.	TRBJ2-7
TGTGCCAGCAGCCAAGAAGGCAACAGTCCGACGGGCACAGATACGCAGTATTTT	CASSQEGNSPTGTDTQYF	TRBV3-1/TRBV3-2	.	.	TRBJ2-3
TGTGCCAGCAGCCCGACCGGGTGGAGGGCCTACGAGCAGTACTTC	CASSPTGWRAYEQYF	TRBV9	.	.	TRBJ2-7
TGTGCCAGCAGCTTCGGGCTAGCGGAGAACACCGGGGAGCTGTTTTTT	CASSFGLAENTGELFF	TRBV7-6	TRBD2	.	TRBJ2-2
TGTGCCAGCTCGCGTCTAGACTACAATGAGCAGTTCTTC	CASSRLDYNEQFF	TRBV18	.	.	TRBJ2-1
TGTGCCAGCAGTACCGCTAGCGGGATAAGGAATGAGCAGTTCTTC	CASSTASGIRNEQFF	TRBV27	TRBD2	.	TRBJ2-1
TGCGCCAGCAGCCAAGAACGTTTGGGAAAGACAGACTCCTACGAGCAGTACTTC	CASSQERLGKTDSYEQYF	TRBV4-1	.	.	TRBJ2-7
TGTGCCAGCAGCCCGTCGTTAGCGGGAGGGCCCCATGAGCAGTTCTTC	CASSPSLAGGPHEQFF	TRBV7-6	TRBD2	.	TRBJ2-1
TGTGCCAGTAGTATCCAGGGGCGGTCACCCCTCCACTTT	CASSIQGRSPLHF	TRBV19	.	.	TRBJ1-6
TGTGCCAGCAGCCACGCGGACAGCTACGAGCAGTACTTC	CASSHADSYEQYF	TRBV3-1/TRBV3-2	.	.	TRBJ2-7
TGTGCCAGTGGGAGGGGCGCTATTGGGGCTTTCTTT	CASGRGAIGAFF	TRBV2	.	few	TRBJ1-1
TGTGCCAGCAGCACTCCGGATAATTCACCCCTCCACTTT	CASSTPDNSPLHF	TRBV28	.	once	TRBJ1-6
TGTGCCAGCGGCTCGGGTGAGCAGTTCTTC	CASGSGEQFF	TRBV12-3/TRBV12-4	.	.	TRBJ2-1
TGTGCCAGCAGTGATCGGGGGGAAGCCTATGGCTACACCTTC	CASSDRGEAYGYTF	TRBV2	.	.	TRBJ1-2
TGCGCCAGCAGCCAAGAACGGACAGAATCAGAGACCCAGTACTTC	CASSQERTESETQYF	TRBV4-3	.	.	TRBJ2-5
TGTGCCAGCAGTTTTTCGACAGGGACTGAAGCTTTCTTT	CASSFSTGTEAFF	TRBV27	TRBD1	.	TRBJ1-1
TGTGCCAGCAGCTTACCACAGGGGAGACATGGCTACACCTTC	CASSLPQGRHGYTF	TRBV7-8	TRBD1	.	TRBJ1-2
TGTGCCAGCAGCCAAACGAAGACAGGGTCGGTCTTTGAGCAGTACTTC	CASSQTKTGSVFEQYF	TRBV14	TRBD1	.	TRBJ2-7
TGTGCCAGCAGTTTCATGAGGTCCGATACGCAGTATTTT	CASSFMRSDTQYF	TRBV12-3/TRBV12-4	.	.	TRBJ2-3
TGTGCCAGCAGAGACACTTGGAACACTGAAGCTTTCTTT	CASRDTWNTEAFF	TRBV7-2	.	once	TRBJ1-1
TGTGCCAGCAGCCAAGCAGGACTAGCGGGAACAGATACGCAGTATTTT	CASSQAGLAGTDTQYF	TRBV14	TRBD2	once	TRBJ2-3
TGTGCCAGCAGTATAGTTGCCTACAATGAGCAGTTCTTC	CASSIVAYNEQFF	TRBV6-2/TRBV6-3	.	.	TRBJ2-1
TGTGCCAGTCAAGGGGGCAGCCTATATCAGCCCCAGCATTTT	CASQGGSLYQPQHF	TRBV19	TRBD1	.	TRBJ1-5
TGCAGCGTCCTTAACGTGGGGCTAAACTATGGCTACACCTTC	CSVLNVGLNYGYTF	TRBV29-1	.	.	TRBJ1-2
TGTGCCAGCAGCGTCGGGCGGGTGCAGTATGGCTACACCTTC	CASSVGRVQYGYTF	TRBV5-5	.	.	TRBJ1-2
TGTGCCACCAGCCAGGACGGCGGGAGTTACGAGCAGTACTTC	CATSQDGGSYEQYF	TRBV15	TRBD2	.	TRBJ2-7
TGTGCCAGTAGTGAAGGACTAGAGGGAAGCTACGAGCAGTACTTC	CASSEGLEGSYEQYF	TRBV19	TRBD2	.	TRBJ2-7
TGTGCCAGCAGCTGGGGACTAGCGGGATCGGTCGAGCAGTACTTC	CASSWGLAGSVEQYF	TRBV5-5	TRBD2	once	TRBJ2-7
TGTGCCAGCAGTCGCTATGGCTACACCTTC	CASSRYGYTF	TRBV28	.	.	TRBJ1-2
TGTGCCAGCAGCCCCACCGGGACATCCTTCTACGAGCAGTACTTC	CASSPTGTSFYEQYF	TRBV7-8	.	.	TRBJ2-7
TGTGCCAGCAAGTACGAAACCGGGGTAACTGAAGCTTTCTTT	CASKYETGVTEAFF	TRBV27	.	.	TRBJ1-1